These 3 T cell receptor beta chains were all obtained from the same sample, sequenced in a study of patients and donors after allogeneic stem cell transplantation. TCRdb recomputed calls from the RT-PCR reads with MiXCR, one row per CDR3 protein. The sample consists of tens of thousands of distinct CDR3 sequences, roughly 43% of them appearing once. Specimen: blood, either unsorted or a sorted T cell fraction (not recorded which). The receptors shown here come from a human donor who was either an allogeneic HSCT recipient or a stem cell or donor lymphocyte infusion donor (not recorded which). It is not recorded whose cells these are; they may come from a transplant donor.

V usage is TRBV12-3 or TRBV12-4 and J usage is TRBJ1-4, with D unclear. The CDR3 totals 17 residues. The germline V and J ends were trimmed by 6 bases and 4 bases, with 21 bases remaining between them. The CDR3 protein is CASRPVGTFGDNEKLFF. The CDR3 coding sequence is TGTGCCAGCAGACCCGTTGGCACCTTCGGAGATAATGAAAAACTGTTTTTT.

The chain combines TRBV4-3 with TRBJ1-2, with D perhaps TRBD1 (6 bases). Per germline, CDR1 LGHNA and CDR2 YSLEER. There are 18 residues in the CDR3. With 0 bases removed from V and 6 bases from J, the gap between germline ends came to 23 bases. As DNA, the CDR3 is TGCGCCAGCAGCCAAGATCTTATTTGGGGGGCTCACTCCCATGGCTACACCTTC. It specifies CASSQDLIWGAHSHGYTF.

The chain links TRBV12-3 or TRBV12-4 to TRBJ1-2; D not resolved. V was shortened by 3 bases and J by 2 bases, with 7 bases between the two germline ends. This CDR3 comprises 13 residues. The CDR3 nucleotides are TGTGCCAGCAGTTTTCCGGCAAACTATGGCTACACCTTC. Amino acid sequence: CASSFPANYGYTF.